This T cell receptor beta chain stems from a study of cytomegalovirus exposure and HLA in healthy donors. Study details: From donors who were HLA-typed, an early data release held 81 million or so unique TCRs.

Findings and caveats of the study: There were a few CMV-associated chains whose specificity for CMV antigens was confirmed in vitro. The authors judged a highly shared variant cluster likely a sequencing artifact.

This CDR3 comprises 13 residues. The germline V gene has CDR1 MNHNS and CDR2 SASEGT. Trimming stripped 6 bases from V and 4 bases from J, with 13 bases between. A multiplex PCR was run with 60 Vbeta primers and 13 Jbeta primers. Measured with immunoSEQ multiplex PCR; TCRdb has only the in-frame clones, and not every one. The data show some 80,000 clones, 10% seen once. Concerning this clone itself: Its antigen is still unknown.

The V gene is TRBV6-1, the J gene TRBJ2-7, with D possibly being TRBD1 (6 bases). Specimen: PBMCs. The source of this sequence is a man in his fifties or sixties in good health and CMV-seropositive. CDR3 in amino acids: CASSPGDTYEQYF. DNA of the CDR3: TGTGCCAGCAGCCCAGGGGACACTTACGAGCAGTACTTC.